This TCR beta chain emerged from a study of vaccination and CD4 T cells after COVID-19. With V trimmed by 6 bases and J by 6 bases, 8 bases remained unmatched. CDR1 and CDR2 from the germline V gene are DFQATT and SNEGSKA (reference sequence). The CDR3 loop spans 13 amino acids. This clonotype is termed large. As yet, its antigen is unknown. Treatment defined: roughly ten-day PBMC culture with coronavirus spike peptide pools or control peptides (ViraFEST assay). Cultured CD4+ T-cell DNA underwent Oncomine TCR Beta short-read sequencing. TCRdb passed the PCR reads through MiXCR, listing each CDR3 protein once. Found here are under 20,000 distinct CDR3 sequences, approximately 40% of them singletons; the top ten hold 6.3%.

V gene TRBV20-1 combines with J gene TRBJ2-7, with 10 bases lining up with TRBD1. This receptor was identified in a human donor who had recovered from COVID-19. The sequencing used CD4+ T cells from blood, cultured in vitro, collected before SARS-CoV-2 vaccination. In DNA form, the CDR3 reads TGCAGTGCCCTTGGGACAGGGGAAGTCGAGCAGTACTTC. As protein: CSALGTGEVEQYF.